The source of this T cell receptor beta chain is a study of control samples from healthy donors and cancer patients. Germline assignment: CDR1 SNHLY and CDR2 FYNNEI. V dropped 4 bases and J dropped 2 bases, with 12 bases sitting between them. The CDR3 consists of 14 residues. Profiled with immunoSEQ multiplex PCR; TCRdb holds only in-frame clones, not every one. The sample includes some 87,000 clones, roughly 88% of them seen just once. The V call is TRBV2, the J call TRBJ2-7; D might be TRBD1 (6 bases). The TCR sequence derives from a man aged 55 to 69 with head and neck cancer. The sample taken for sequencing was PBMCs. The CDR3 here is CASSGAGVAYEQYF. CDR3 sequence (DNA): TGTGCCAGCAGTGGGGCAGGGGTAGCCTACGAGCAGTACTTC. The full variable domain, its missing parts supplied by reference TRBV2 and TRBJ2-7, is EPEVTQTPSHQVTQMGQEVILRCVPISNHLYFYWYRQILGQKVEFLVSFYNNEISEKSEIFDDQFSVERPDGSNFTLKIRSTKLEDSAMYFCASSGAGVAYEQYFGPGTRLTVT.